Given below is one T cell receptor (beta chain) in context. Its antigen is still unknown. No base-level quality is on record; no much larger clone is a single base apart. Inclusive of the bounding cysteine and phenylalanine, the CDR3 is 15 residues long. The read is trimmed to its CDR3 DNA, 45 bases read in frame from base 1. Relative to germline, V is missing 5 bases and J is missing 3 bases, with 10 bases of the junction outside any gene match. The germline V gene (reference sequence) supplies CDR1 LNHDA and CDR2 SQIVND. This entry belongs to a study of Tregs in tolerant kidney transplant recipients (dated by TCRdb to between 2018 and 2021). Describing the broader study: The transplants used related donors along with nonmyeloablative bone marrow transplantation, and in the human trials mixed chimerism was transient. The study used TCRbeta sequencing to identify donor-specific regulatory T cells before combined kidney and bone marrow transplantation, then tracked those cells after transplant.

General conclusions and limits of the study: In tolerant patients, donor-specific Tregs expanded more than Tregs overall, which suggests antigen-driven rather than nonspecific expansion. For some patients, the PCR primers changed as time went on, which meant samples from those patients could not be compared with one another at the nucleotide level. Because the study included only a small number of patients, the results must be confirmed in larger populations and under other immunosuppression protocols. Although technical replication error seemed to be minimal, the question of biological reproducibility was not addressed directly. Expanding Tregs with activated donor B cells appeared to identify the most biologically relevant and donor-specific TCRbeta repertoire.

The sample's time point label, in plain terms: blood sample drawn before combined kidney and bone marrow transplant. Thawed PBMCs were FACS-sorted into unstimulated Tregs (CD4+CD25+CD127-), CD4+ non-Tregs (CD4+CD25-), CD4 cells and CD8 cells. Before Treg sorting, thawed PBMCs were rested overnight at 37°C with 200 IU/ml IL-2. Several combined kidney and bone marrow transplant recipients from the ITN036ST trial were included as patients, and samples were available only from these trial subjects. Healthy control blood was processed to PBMCs by Ficoll density gradient and cryopreserved, and patient PBMCs were collected before and after transplant. Genomic DNA was extracted from sorted cells with the QIAGEN DNeasy Blood and Tissue Kit for TCRbeta CDR3 sequencing. High-throughput TCRbeta CDR3 sequencing, which included PCR amplification with bias correction and internal controls, was done commercially through immunoSEQ. The authors processed their data as follows. Unique productive TCRbeta sequences were defined by CDR3 nucleotide sequence where primers matched, and otherwise by CDR3 amino acid sequence together with Vbeta and Jbeta genes. As a correction for sorting error, sequences shared between sorted populations at a frequency ratio of 2:1 or less were discarded, and the remaining shared sequences were assigned to the higher population. A sequence was defined as donor-reactive if the sequence was expanded at least 5-fold in CFSE-low cells compared with unstimulated cells and had a frequency of at least 0.01% in CFSE-low cells. Jensen-Shannon divergence, calculated on the top 100 TCRbeta sequences ranked by frequency, was used to quantify repertoire divergence. When a sample had multiple sequencing runs, each run was corrected for sorting error separately and the runs were then pooled. Drawn from immuneACCESS, this table holds only the in-frame rearrangements with V and J called that TCRdb kept. Clones are partly lost; checked studies trace under half to an unresolved V gene and leave the rest unexplained. For V, J and clone size, that table is used; D and trimming come from the DNA. Here the sample has roughly 64,000 clones; roughly 98% occur a single time. 0.34% of the sample goes to the ten largest clones.

The sequences come from Tregs from blood, collected before the transplant. The chain is assembled from TRBV19 and TRBJ2-7; 7 bases in the junction line up with TRBD1. The source of this sequence is a human donor who received a combined kidney and bone marrow transplant. The CDR3 protein sequence reads: CASSDPRGLLYEQYF. DNA sequence: TGTGCCAGTAGTGACCCTAGGGGGCTCCTCTACGAGCAGTACTTC.